This T cell receptor (beta chain) appears in the sequencing data of a study of T cell responses to AZD1222 COVID-19 vaccine. TCRdb's table, derived via immunoSEQ multiplex PCR, lists solely in-frame clones and lacks some. This table holds around 120,000 clones, around 89% found once. On this clone itself: The antigen remains undetermined.

Germline V gene sequence: CDR1 MNHEY, CDR2 SVGAGI. The V end was cut by 8 bases, the J end by 1 base, with 17 bases between. The CDR3 extends over 15 amino acids. Study-wide results and caveats: Sampling that yielded the repertoires occurred only after the peak T cell response. Baseline serology detected seropositivity in only six or seven AZD1222 recipients. Vaccine-associated CD4 TCRs spanned spike, dominant at 160-218 and 743-854.

The sample in question was peripheral blood, obtained on day 0 of MenACWY control vaccination. The clonotype comes from an adult in good health. The chain carries TRBV6-5 and TRBJ1-1; D may be TRBD1 (5 bases). The CDR3 reads CASWRTIVWNTEAFF. CDR3 DNA sequence: TGTGCCAGCTGGCGGACAATTGTATGGAACACTGAAGCTTTCTTT.